The 16 T cell receptor beta chains below come from one sample, sequenced in a study of blood T cells in healthy people across ages. Through a sample-barcoded 5' primer and a J-beta primer mix, a second PCR was run for roughly 7 to 12 cycles. One entry per CDR3 protein, called by TCRdb with MiXCR from the 5' RACE reads. In the table there are about 1.6 million distinct CDR3 sequences, roughly a third of which are singletons. The sequenced sample was blood. The receptors stem from a young woman in good health.

The V and J genes are TRBV20-1 and TRBJ2-3, with unresolved D. Trimming pared 1 base from V and 0 bases from J, leaving 11 bases between. Per the germline V gene, CDR1 is DFQATT and CDR2 is SNEGSKA (reference sequence). The CDR3 is 15 residues long. The CDR3 spells CSARALQTSTDTQYF. The CDR3 DNA reads as TGCAGTGCTAGAGCCTTACAGACTAGCACAGATACGCAGTATTTT.

This clonotype was recorded a few times. This chain joins TRBV20-1 and TRBJ1-5; a possible D gene is TRBD1 (5 bases). The CDR3 consists of 13 residues. V lost 6 bases to trimming and J lost 5 bases, with 14 bases between them. Looked up from germline, CDR1 is DFQATT and CDR2 is SNEGSKA (reference sequence). CDR3 DNA: TGCAGTGCCCAAAGTCAGGGTGATCAGCCCCAGCATTTT. This gives the protein CSAQSQGDQPQHF.

V is TRBV10-2 and J is TRBJ2-5; unclear D gene. The V gene's germline CDR1 is WSHSY and CDR2 SAAADI. The V and J ends lost 5 bases and 4 bases respectively, with 11 bases between them. The CDR3 is 13 residues long. The CDR3 sequence: CASSPERVETQYF. Written as DNA, the CDR3 is TGCGCCAGCAGTCCGGAACGGGTAGAGACCCAGTACTTC.

This clonotype was picked up a small number of times. At one boundary the junction diverges from the germline segment, which might be a read error. The chain carries TRBV6-6 and TRBJ2-7; TRBD2 matches at 9 bases. The germline V gene has CDR1 MNHNY and CDR2 SVGAGI (reference sequence). The CDR3 runs 15 residues. The DNA for the CDR3 is TGTGTCAGCAGCCGCTCTCTAGCGGGAAAGTACGAGCAGTACTTC. Residues: CVSSRSLAGKYEQYF.

The chain employs TRBV30 and TRBJ2-7; D is perhaps TRBD1 or TRBD2 (6 bases each). Germline V lookup: CDR1 GTSNPN, CDR2 SVGIG (reference sequence). The CDR3 consists of 13 residues. Between the trimmed V and J ends, which lost 8 bases and 4 bases, there was a span of 18 bases. This CDR3 reads CALVGGLVYEQYF. CDR3 in DNA: TGTGCCCTGGTGGGGGGCCTCGTGTACGAGCAGTACTTC.

This clonotype occurred once. The chain links TRBV11-1 to TRBJ2-3, with TRBD2 matching over 14 bases. The CDR3 loop spans 22 amino acids. The trim removed 4 bases at V and 0 bases at J, leaving 18 bases unmatched. CDR1 and CDR2 (germline): SGHAT, FQDESV (reference sequence). DNA of the CDR3: TGTGCCAGCAGCTCTCCCTACCCAGGGACTAGCGGGGGAGACTTTAGCACAGATACGCAGTATTTT. Translated, it gives CASSSPYPGTSGGDFSTDTQYF.

This chain uses TRBV6-6 with TRBJ2-7; 7 bases are shared with TRBD2. V lost 0 bases, J lost 5 bases, and 7 bases stayed unmatched. The CDR3 is made up of 15 amino acids. Looked up from germline, CDR1 is MNHNY and CDR2 is SVGAGI (reference sequence). Here the CDR3 reads CASSYSKGGPNEQYF. In DNA, the CDR3 is TGTGCCAGCAGTTACTCGAAGGGAGGGCCAAACGAGCAGTACTTC.

The chain joins TRBV7-9 to TRBJ2-7; D remains unclear. Germline loops: CDR1 SEHNR, CDR2 FQNEAQ (reference sequence). The CDR3 length is 13 residues. V shed 1 base and J shed 6 bases, with 10 bases lying between them. The CDR3 coding sequence is TGTGCCAGCAGCTTAGAACATTCCCGCGAGCAGTACTTC. Translation gives CASSLEHSREQYF.

The chain joins TRBV7-6 to TRBJ1-5; TRBD1 might be the D (5 bases). Between the trimmed V and J ends, which lost 0 bases and 7 bases, there was a span of 13 bases. Germline CDR1 and CDR2: SGHVS and FNYEAQ. The CDR3 loop spans 15 amino acids. The chain's CDR3 is CASSLAGGAGQPQHF. The CDR3 DNA reads TGTGCCAGCAGCTTAGCGGGTGGGGCTGGGCAGCCCCAGCATTTT.

V is TRBV7-6 and J is TRBJ2-5; D is perhaps TRBD1 (6 bases). With 6 bases removed from V and 2 bases from J, the gap between germline ends came to 19 bases. Germline V gene sequence: CDR1 SGHVS, CDR2 FNYEAQ. This CDR3 is 16 amino acids long. The CDR3 sequence: CASRHGQRPWQETQYF. The CDR3 DNA is TGTGCCAGCAGACATGGACAGAGACCCTGGCAAGAGACCCAGTACTTC.

This chain links TRBV12-3 or TRBV12-4 with TRBJ1-1; D is unresolved. Trimming cost V 6 bases and J 1 base, with 12 bases left between them. This CDR3 spans 14 amino acids. This CDR3 reads CASRPINENTEAFF. Here the CDR3 DNA reads TGTGCCAGCAGACCTATAAACGAGAACACTGAAGCTTTCTTT.

The table lists this clonotype with a few counts. The chain uses TRBV7-9 and TRBJ2-7; 7 bases align to TRBD1. The germline V gene encodes CDR1 SEHNR and CDR2 FQNEAQ (reference sequence). There are 15 residues in the CDR3. V shed 5 bases, J shed 1 base, and the junction held 8 bases outside the gene matches. The chain's CDR3 is CASSGGQALSYEQYF. CDR3 nucleotide sequence: TGTGCCAGCAGCGGAGGACAGGCCTTATCCTACGAGCAGTACTTC.

This clonotype showed up just a few times. The chain has TRBV5-1 and TRBJ2-5, with D hard to call. Germline CDR1 and CDR2: SGHRS and YFSETQ. The CDR3 loop spans 12 amino acids. V was cut by 4 bases and J by 4 bases, with 8 bases left in between. Written as DNA, the CDR3 is TGCGCCAGCAGCGAACCCCCAGAGACCCAGTACTTC. This codes for CASSEPPETQYF.

In the case of this clonotype: A read error may be the cause here, since a much bigger clone is one base away. The chain has TRBV29-1 and TRBJ2-1; D is possibly TRBD1 or TRBD2 (6 bases each). Germline CDR1 SQVTM, CDR2 ANQGSEA. The CDR3 spans 15 residues. The V end lost 8 bases, the J end lost 0 bases, and 17 bases lay between the germline ends. CDR3 protein: CSPRGGMSSYNEQFF. The CDR3 DNA reads as TGCAGCCCCAGGGGCGGGATGAGCTCCTACAATGAGCAGTTCTTC.

This clonotype turned up a few times. This chain connects TRBV11-2 to TRBJ2-3; D possibly corresponds to TRBD1 (6 bases). Trimming removed 5 bases at V and 4 bases at J, with 19 bases between. The CDR3 covers 16 residues. From germline, CDR1 is SGHAT and CDR2 FQNNGV. The CDR3 DNA is TGTGCCAGCAGCCCAAAAACAGGGTGGAACGCAGATACGCAGTATTTT. Amino acid sequence: CASSPKTGWNADTQYF.

The chain carries TRBV28 and TRBJ1-2; TRBD1 aligns across 10 bases. V lost 2 bases and J lost 10; bases outside the gene matches: 7. The CDR3 is made up of 14 amino acids. The germline V gene encodes CDR1 MDHEN and CDR2 SYDVKM. CDR3 sequence (DNA): TGTGCCAGCAGTTTAGGGGGACAGGGGCGCGCCTACACCTTC. It codes for CASSLGGQGRAYTF.